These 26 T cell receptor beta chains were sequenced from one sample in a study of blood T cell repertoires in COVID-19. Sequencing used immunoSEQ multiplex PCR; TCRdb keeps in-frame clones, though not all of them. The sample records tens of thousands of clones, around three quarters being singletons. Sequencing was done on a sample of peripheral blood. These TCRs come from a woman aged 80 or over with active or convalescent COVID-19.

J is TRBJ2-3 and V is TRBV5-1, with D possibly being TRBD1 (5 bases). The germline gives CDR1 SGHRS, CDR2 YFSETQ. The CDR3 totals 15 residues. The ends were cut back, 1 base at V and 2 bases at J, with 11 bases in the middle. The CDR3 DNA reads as TGCGCCAGCAGCTTGAGGGGCCTCCCCACAGATACGCAGTATTTT. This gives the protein CASSLRGLPTDTQYF.

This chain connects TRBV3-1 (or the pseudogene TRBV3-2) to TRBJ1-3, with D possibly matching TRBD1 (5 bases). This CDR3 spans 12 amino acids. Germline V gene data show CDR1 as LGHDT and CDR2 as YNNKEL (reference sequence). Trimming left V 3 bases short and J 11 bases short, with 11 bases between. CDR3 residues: CASSQIREAIYF. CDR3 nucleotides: TGTGCCAGCAGCCAGATCAGGGAAGCCATATATTTT.

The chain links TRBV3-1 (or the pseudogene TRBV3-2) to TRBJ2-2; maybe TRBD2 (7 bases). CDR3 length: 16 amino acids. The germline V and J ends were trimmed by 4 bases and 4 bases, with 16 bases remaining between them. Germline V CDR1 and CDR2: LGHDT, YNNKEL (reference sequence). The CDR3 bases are TGTGCCAGCAGCCGTTTCGGGGGGCCGGGCACCGGGGAGCTGTTTTTT. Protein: CASSRFGGPGTGELFF.

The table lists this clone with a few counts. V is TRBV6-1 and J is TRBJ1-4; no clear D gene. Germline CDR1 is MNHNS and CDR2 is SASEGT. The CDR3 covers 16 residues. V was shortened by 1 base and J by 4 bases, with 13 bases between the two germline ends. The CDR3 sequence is CASSEVKTFLNEKLFF. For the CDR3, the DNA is TGTGCCAGCAGTGAAGTTAAGACATTCCTTAATGAAAAACTGTTTTTT.

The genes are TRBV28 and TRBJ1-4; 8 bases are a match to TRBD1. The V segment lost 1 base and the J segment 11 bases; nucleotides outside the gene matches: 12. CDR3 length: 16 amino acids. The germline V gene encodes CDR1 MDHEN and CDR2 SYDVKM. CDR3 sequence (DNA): TGTGCCAGCAGTTTATATTCCCGGACAGGGAGATATAAACTGTTTTTT. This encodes CASSLYSRTGRYKLFF.

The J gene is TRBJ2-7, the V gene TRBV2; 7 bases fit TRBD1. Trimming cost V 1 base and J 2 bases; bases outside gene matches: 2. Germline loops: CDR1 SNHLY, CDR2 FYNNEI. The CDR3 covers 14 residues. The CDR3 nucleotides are TGTGCCAGCAGTGAAGGAGACAGGGCCTACGAGCAGTACTTC. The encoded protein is CASSEGDRAYEQYF.

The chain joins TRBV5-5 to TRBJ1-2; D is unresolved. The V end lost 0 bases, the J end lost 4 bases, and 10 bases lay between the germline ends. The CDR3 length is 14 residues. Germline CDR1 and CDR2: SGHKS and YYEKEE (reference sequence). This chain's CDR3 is CASSLERVIYGYTF. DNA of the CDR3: TGTGCCAGCAGCTTGGAGAGGGTTATCTATGGCTACACCTTC.

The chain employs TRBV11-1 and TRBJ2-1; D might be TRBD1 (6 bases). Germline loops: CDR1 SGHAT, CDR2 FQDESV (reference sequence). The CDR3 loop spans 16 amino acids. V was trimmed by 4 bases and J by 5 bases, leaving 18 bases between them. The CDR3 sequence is CASSSRLVGADNEQFF. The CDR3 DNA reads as TGTGCCAGCAGCTCACGACTCGTGGGGGCGGACAATGAGCAGTTCTTC.

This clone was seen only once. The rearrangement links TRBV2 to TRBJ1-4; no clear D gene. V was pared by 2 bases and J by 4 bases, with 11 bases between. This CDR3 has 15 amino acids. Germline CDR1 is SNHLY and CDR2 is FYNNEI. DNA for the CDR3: TGTGCCAGCAGTGAATTCTCTTACAGTAATGAAAAACTGTTTTTT. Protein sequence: CASSEFSYSNEKLFF.

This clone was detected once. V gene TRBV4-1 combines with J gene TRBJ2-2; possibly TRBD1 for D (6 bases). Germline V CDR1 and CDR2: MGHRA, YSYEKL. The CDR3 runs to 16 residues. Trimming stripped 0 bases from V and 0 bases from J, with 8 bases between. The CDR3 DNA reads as TGCGCCAGCAGCCAAGAACAGGGAGCGAACACCGGGGAGCTGTTTTTT. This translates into CASSQEQGANTGELFF.

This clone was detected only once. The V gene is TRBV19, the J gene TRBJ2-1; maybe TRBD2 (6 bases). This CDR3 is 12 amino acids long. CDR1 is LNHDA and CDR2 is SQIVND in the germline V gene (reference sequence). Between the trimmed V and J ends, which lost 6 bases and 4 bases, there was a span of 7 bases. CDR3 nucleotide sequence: TGTGCCAGTAGGGGGGGATACAATGAGCAGTTCTTC. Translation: CASRGGYNEQFF.

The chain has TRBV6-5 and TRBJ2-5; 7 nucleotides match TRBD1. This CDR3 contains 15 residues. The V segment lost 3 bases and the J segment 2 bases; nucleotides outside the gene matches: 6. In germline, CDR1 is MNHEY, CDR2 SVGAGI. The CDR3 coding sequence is TGTGCCAGCAGTTATGGAGACAGGGCACAAGAGACCCAGTACTTC. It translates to CASSYGDRAQETQYF.

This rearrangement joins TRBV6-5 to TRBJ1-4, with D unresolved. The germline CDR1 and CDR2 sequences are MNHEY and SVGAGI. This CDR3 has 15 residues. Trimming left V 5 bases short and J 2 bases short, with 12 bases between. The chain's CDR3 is CASSQRRPTNEKLFF. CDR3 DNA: TGTGCCAGCAGTCAGCGACGCCCCACTAATGAAAAACTGTTTTTT.

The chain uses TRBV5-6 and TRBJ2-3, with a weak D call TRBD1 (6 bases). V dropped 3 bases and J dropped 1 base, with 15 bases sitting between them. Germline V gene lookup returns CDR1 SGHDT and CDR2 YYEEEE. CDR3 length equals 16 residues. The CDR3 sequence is CASSSMGATGTDTQYF. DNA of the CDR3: TGTGCCAGCAGCTCCATGGGGGCGACAGGCACAGATACGCAGTATTTT.

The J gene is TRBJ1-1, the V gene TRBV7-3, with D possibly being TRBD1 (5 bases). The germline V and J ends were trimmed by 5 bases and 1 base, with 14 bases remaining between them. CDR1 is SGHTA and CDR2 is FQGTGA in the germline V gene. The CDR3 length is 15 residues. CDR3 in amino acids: CASSPGGGANTEAFF. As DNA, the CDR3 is TGTGCCAGCAGCCCTGGCGGAGGGGCGAACACTGAAGCTTTCTTT.

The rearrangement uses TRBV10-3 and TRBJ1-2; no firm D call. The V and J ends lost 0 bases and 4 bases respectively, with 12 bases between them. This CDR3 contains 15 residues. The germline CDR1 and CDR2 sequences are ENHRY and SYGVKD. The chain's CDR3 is CAISESGSVGYGYTF. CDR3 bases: TGTGCCATCAGTGAGTCCGGTAGTGTCGGCTATGGCTACACCTTC.

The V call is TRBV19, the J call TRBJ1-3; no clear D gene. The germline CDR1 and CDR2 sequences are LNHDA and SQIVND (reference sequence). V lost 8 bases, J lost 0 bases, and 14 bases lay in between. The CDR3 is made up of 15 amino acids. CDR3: CASGEIGNSGNTIYF. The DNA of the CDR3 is TGTGCCAGTGGGGAGATCGGGAACTCTGGAAACACCATATATTTT.

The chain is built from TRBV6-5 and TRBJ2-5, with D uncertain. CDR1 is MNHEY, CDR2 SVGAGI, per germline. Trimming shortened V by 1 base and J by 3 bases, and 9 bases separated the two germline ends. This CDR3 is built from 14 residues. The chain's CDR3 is CASSYFRSEETQYF. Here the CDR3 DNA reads TGTGCCAGCAGTTACTTCAGGTCCGAAGAGACCCAGTACTTC.

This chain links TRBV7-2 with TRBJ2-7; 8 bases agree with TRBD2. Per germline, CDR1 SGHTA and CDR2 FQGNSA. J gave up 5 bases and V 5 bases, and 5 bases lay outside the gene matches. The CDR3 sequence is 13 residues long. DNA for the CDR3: TGTGCCAGCAGCGGTAGCGGGACTGACGAGCAGTACTTC. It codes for CASSGSGTDEQYF.

CDR3 region: CASSATGTGGADTQYF. In nucleotides, the CDR3 is TGCGCCAGCAGCGCGACCGGGACAGGGGGGGCAGATACGCAGTATTTT. V usage is TRBV5-1 and J usage is TRBJ2-3, with 11 bases identical to TRBD1. The CDR3 covers 16 residues. CDR1 and CDR2 (germline): SGHRS, YFSETQ. The J segment lost 4 bases and the V segment lost 4 bases, leaving 8 bases of the junction unmatched.

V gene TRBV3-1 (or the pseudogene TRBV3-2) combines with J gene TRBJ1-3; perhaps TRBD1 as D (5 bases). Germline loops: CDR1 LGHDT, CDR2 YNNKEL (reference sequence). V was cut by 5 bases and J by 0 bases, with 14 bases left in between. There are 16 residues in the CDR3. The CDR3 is CASSATLGVSGNTIYF. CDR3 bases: TGTGCCAGCAGCGCGACTTTAGGGGTCTCTGGAAACACCATATATTTT.

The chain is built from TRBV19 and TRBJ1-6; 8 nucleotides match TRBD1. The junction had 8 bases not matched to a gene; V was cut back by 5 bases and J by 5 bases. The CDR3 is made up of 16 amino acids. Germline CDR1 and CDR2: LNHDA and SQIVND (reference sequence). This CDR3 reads CASSVTGTGHNSPLHF. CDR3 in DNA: TGTGCCAGTAGTGTGACCGGGACAGGACATAATTCACCCCTCCACTTT. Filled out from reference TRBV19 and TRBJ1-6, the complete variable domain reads DGGITQSPKYLFRKEGQNVTLSCEQNLNHDAMYWYRQDPGQGLRLIYYSQIVNDFQKGDIAEGYSVSREKKESFPLTVTSAQKNPTAFYLCASSVTGTGHNSPLHFGNGTRLTVT.

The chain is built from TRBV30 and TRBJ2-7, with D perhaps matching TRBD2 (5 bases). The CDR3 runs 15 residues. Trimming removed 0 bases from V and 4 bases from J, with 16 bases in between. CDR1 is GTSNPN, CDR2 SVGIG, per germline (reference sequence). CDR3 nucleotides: TGTGCCTGGAGTGTACAAAGAGGGCAGATGTACGAGCAGTACTTC. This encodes CAWSVQRGQMYEQYF.

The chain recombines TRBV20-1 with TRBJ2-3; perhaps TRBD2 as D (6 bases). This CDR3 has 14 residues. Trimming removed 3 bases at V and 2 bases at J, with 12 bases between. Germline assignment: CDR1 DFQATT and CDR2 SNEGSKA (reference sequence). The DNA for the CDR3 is TGCAGTGCTAGTGGGATAGCGGACACAGATACGCAGTATTTT. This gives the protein CSASGIADTDTQYF.

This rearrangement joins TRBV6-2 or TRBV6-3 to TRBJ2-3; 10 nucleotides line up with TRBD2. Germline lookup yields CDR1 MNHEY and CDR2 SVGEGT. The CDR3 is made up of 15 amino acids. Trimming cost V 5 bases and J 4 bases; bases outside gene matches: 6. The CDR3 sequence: CASSRAGGRADTQYF. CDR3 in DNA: TGTGCCAGCAGTCGAGCGGGGGGGCGGGCAGATACGCAGTATTTT.

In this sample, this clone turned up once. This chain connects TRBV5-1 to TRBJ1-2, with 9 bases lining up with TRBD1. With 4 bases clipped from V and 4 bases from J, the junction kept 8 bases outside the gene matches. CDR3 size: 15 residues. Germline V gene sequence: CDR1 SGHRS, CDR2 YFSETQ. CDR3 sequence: CASSNSGTGIYGYTF. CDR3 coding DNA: TGCGCCAGCAGCAATTCCGGGACAGGGATCTATGGCTACACCTTC.